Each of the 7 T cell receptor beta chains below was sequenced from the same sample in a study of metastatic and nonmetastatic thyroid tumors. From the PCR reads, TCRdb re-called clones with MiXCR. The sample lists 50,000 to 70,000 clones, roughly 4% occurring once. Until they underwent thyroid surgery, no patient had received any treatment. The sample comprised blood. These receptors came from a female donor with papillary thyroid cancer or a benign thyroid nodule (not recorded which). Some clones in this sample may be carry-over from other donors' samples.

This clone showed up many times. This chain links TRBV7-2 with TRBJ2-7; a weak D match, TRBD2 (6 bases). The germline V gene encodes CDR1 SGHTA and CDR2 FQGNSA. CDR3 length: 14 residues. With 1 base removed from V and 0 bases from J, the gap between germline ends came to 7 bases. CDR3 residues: CASSLGDFSYEQYF. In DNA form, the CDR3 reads TGTGCCAGCAGCTTAGGGGACTTCTCCTACGAGCAGTACTTC.

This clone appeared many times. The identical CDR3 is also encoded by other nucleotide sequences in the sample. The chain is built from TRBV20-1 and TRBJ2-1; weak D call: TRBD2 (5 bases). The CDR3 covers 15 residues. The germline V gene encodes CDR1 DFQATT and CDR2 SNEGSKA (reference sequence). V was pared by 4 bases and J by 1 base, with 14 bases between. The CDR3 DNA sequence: TGCAGTGCTACGTCAGCGGACCATTCCTACAATGAGCAGTTCTTC. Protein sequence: CSATSADHSYNEQFF.

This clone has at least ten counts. The CDR3 nucleotides read TGCGCCAGCAGTCTAATCCCGGGACTAGCGGCGGGGGAGACCCAGTACTTC. Protein: CASSLIPGLAAGETQYF. The gene calls are TRBV5-1 and TRBJ2-5; the match to TRBD2 covers 11 bases. The J segment lost 5 bases and the V segment lost 5 bases, leaving 14 bases of the junction unmatched. The CDR3 length is 17 residues. The V gene's germline CDR1 is SGHRS and CDR2 YFSETQ.

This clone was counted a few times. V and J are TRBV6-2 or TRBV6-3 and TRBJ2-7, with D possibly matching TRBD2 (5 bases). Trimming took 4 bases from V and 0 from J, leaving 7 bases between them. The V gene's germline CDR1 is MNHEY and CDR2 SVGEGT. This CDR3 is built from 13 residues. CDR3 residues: CASSLTSSYEQYF. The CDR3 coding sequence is TGTGCCAGCAGTTTAACTAGCTCCTACGAGCAGTACTTC.

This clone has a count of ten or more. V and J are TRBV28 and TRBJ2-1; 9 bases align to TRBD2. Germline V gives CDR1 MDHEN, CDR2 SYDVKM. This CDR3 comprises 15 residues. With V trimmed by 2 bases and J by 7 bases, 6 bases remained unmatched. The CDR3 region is CASSLAGGPLNEQFF. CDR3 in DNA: TGTGCCAGCAGTTTAGCGGGAGGGCCATTAAATGAGCAGTTCTTC.

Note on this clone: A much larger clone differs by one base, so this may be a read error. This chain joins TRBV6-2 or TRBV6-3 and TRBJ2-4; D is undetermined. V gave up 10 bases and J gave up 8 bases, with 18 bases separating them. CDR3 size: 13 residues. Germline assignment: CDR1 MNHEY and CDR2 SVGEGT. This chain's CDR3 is CATMASPGDIQYF. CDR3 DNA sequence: TGTGCCACCATGGCGAGTCCGGGTGACATTCAGTACTTC.

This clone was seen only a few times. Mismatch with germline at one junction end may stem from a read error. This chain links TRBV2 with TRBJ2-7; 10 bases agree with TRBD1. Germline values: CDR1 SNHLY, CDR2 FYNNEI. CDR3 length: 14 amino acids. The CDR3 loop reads CVSSRTGGSYEQYF. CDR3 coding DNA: TGTGTCAGCAGTAGGACAGGGGGCTCCTACGAGCAGTACTTC.